The T cell receptor (beta chain) described here comes from a study of CD8+CD57+ T cells in acquired aplastic anemia (dated 2018 in TCRdb). Regarding the complete study: Extracted DNA from sorted CD4+ and CD8+ cells averaged around 3.3 ug, ranging from roughly 0.17 to 27.4 ug.

Beyond this particular receptor, the publication reports: Patients and healthy controls showed no significant difference in CD8+ Simpson's diversity (P=0.060). Roughly 30 CD8+ CDR3 sequences were found to be shared between patients and controls, but these sequences appeared to be highly expressed in patients and within the immunodominant clones of the patients.

As for this clonotype: Which antigen it targets is not known. No clone much larger than this one lies a single base away; base qualities are absent.

Looking up the germline V gene (reference sequence) yields CDR1 LNHDA and CDR2 SQIVND. The trim is 6 bases for V and 0 bases for J, with a gap of 9 bases between the germline ends. Its CDR3 holds 14 amino acids, cysteine through phenylalanine. The kept DNA is CDR3 alone, 42 bases in frame from the first base. In this study, sorted CD4+ and CD8+ T cells from the blood of healthy subjects and of severe aplastic anemia patients had their TCR repertoires deep-sequenced. Ficoll-Paque density gradient centrifugation was used to isolate peripheral blood mononuclear cells. Before DNA was extracted, CD4+ and CD8+ T cells were sorted using either FACS or magnetic beads. TCR beta VDJ combination and CDR3 sequence profiling used genomic DNA as the template. TCR repertoire sequencing was run on an Illumina HiSeq 2000. The authors' analysis ran thus. TRBV/TRBJ rearrangement plots, CDR3 size and DJ length profiles, and Simpson's diversity index were used to assess repertoires. Whichever DNA sequence was most abundant in the deep sequencing data was defined as the immunodominant clone. CDR3 amino acid sequences were screened for sharing across subjects and were compared with published repertoires and the VDJdb database. TCRdb's own reprocessing of the public reads used fastp at Q25 and MiXCR and kept productive beta chains. Identical CDR3 proteins give one entry, which carries the most common genes and DNA. TCRdb's processing, not the study's, gives the V and J calls here. For this sample the table gives 150,000 to 200,000 distinct CDR3 sequences, of which about three fifths were detected only once. Of the sample, about 45% is held by the ten largest clones.

This receptor was obtained from a human donor with severe aplastic anemia or a healthy control (not recorded which). Sequencing input: sorted CD4+, CD8+, or CD8+CD57+ T cells (not recorded which) from PBMCs. Rearrangement joined TRBV19 to TRBJ2-1; no D gene can be assigned with confidence. The DNA reads TGTGCCAGTAGCCTAGGTAGCTCCTACAATGAGCAGTTCTTC. It encodes CASSLGSSYNEQFF.